The clone carrying this TCR beta chain was found a few times. This CDR3 region has 14 residues. The germline CDR1 and CDR2 sequences are SGHTA and FQGNSA. V shed 8 bases and J shed 4 bases, with 16 bases lying between them. TCRdb reprocessed the RACE reads with MiXCR, giving one entry per CDR3 protein. This table holds 100,000 or so distinct CDR3 sequences, 9.5% to 12% found once. This record comes from a study of human T cells and chemical hapten exposure. Background on the study: The upper back received 0.01% DPC by patch testing, with results read at 6 days.

The time point: patch test 2, 6 weeks after DPC sensitization. Treatment specified: therapeutic diphenylcyclopropenone sensitization with weekly scalp DPC. Unfractionated whole blood yielded the extracted total RNA. The sample in question was whole blood, obtained in connection with sensitization to the hapten diphenylcyclopropenone (DPC). The gene calls are TRBV7-2 and TRBJ2-3; perhaps TRBD2 as D (5 bases). The receptor was isolated from a man aged 35 to 55 with alopecia areata. Some clones in this sample may be carry-over from other donors' samples. The CDR3 here is CASEGSGLPDTQYF. The CDR3 coding sequence is TGTGCCAGCGAGGGTTCGGGGTTGCCAGATACGCAGTATTTT.